Following are 25 T cell receptor beta chains from one sample sequenced in a study of blood T cell repertoires in COVID-19. The assay was immunoSEQ multiplex PCR, and TCRdb's table has in-frame clones only and misses some. The sample gives 120,000 or so clones, more than 70% of which show up once; about 1.5% is in the top ten. The specimen sequenced was peripheral blood. The receptors derive from a human donor in a cohort sampled during active COVID-19.

J is TRBJ1-1 and V is TRBV7-9, with 7 positions matching TRBD1. V trimming: 5 bases; J trimming: 4 bases; junction bases outside the gene matches: 10. Germline V CDR1 and CDR2: SEHNR, FQNEAQ (reference sequence). The CDR3 length is 15 residues. CDR3 bases: TGTGCCAGCAGCATAACGACAGGGATGAGCACTGAAGCTTTCTTT. Its translation is CASSITTGMSTEAFF.

The chain uses TRBV10-1 and TRBJ1-1, with a weak D call TRBD1 (5 bases). This CDR3 spans 13 amino acids. CDR1 WNHNN and CDR2 SYGVQD come from the germline V gene (reference sequence). The ends were cut back, 3 bases at V and 0 bases at J, with 5 bases in the middle. The CDR3 coding sequence is TGCGCCAGCAGTGACAGGGTGAACACTGAAGCTTTCTTT. Its translation: CASSDRVNTEAFF.

V gene TRBV11-2 combines with J gene TRBJ2-3; 8 bases map to TRBD2. With 5 bases clipped from V and 0 bases from J, the junction kept 7 bases outside the gene matches. The CDR3 consists of 16 residues. In germline, CDR1 is SGHAT, CDR2 FQNNGV. This CDR3 reads CASSRLARSSTDTQYF. The CDR3 DNA reads as TGTGCCAGCAGCCGACTAGCGCGGTCTAGCACAGATACGCAGTATTTT.

The chain carries TRBV5-6 and TRBJ2-5; no definite D call. CDR1 is SGHDT, CDR2 YYEEEE, per germline. Deletions cut 3 bases from V and 1 base from J, with 4 bases between. The CDR3 covers 12 residues. The CDR3 coding sequence is TGTGCCAGCAGCTGGCTCCAAGAGACCCAGTACTTC. Its translation: CASSWLQETQYF.

This clone has a handful of counts. The chain employs TRBV6-4 and TRBJ1-1, with D hard to call. Germline assignment: CDR1 MRHNA and CDR2 SNTAGT. The CDR3 spans 17 residues. V lost 6 bases to trimming and J lost 1 base, with 21 bases between them. The CDR3 spells CASRRLQITRKNTEAFF. The CDR3 DNA reads TGTGCCAGCAGGCGCCTCCAAATAACCAGGAAGAACACTGAAGCTTTCTTT.

The chain has TRBV5-1 and TRBJ1-2, with D tentatively TRBD1 (5 bases). V shed 5 bases and J shed 8 bases, with 16 bases lying between them. Germline CDR1 reads SGHRS; CDR2 reads YFSETQ. The CDR3 consists of 13 residues. The CDR3 coding sequence is TGCGCCAGCAGGCGGGACGACAACGACGGCTACACCTTC. Protein sequence: CASRRDDNDGYTF.

V usage is TRBV3-1 (or the pseudogene TRBV3-2) and J usage is TRBJ2-7, with 7 bases matching TRBD1. Trimming removed 5 bases from V and 4 bases from J; junction bases left unmatched: 20. Germline V lookup: CDR1 LGHDT, CDR2 YNNKEL (reference sequence). The CDR3 runs to 18 residues. As DNA, the CDR3 is TGTGCCAGCAGCTCTTCGTTTCCAATACAGGGGACGGTTTACGAGCAGTACTTC. Amino acid sequence: CASSSSFPIQGTVYEQYF.

The chain combines TRBV6-2 or TRBV6-3 with TRBJ2-7, with D possibly being TRBD2 (6 bases). The CDR3 totals 15 residues. CDR1 is MNHEY, CDR2 SVGEGT, per germline. The ends were cut back, 5 bases at V and 1 base at J, with 15 bases in the middle. As DNA, the CDR3 is TGTGCCAGCAGTAGTTTGGAGGGGAATTCCTACGAGCAGTACTTC. Translating it yields CASSSLEGNSYEQYF.

The chain couples TRBV6-1 to TRBJ2-3; TRBD2 is a possible D gene (6 bases). Germline lookup yields CDR1 MNHNS and CDR2 SASEGT. The CDR3 totals 16 residues. Between the trimmed V and J ends, which lost 0 bases and 2 bases, there was a span of 12 bases. CDR3 residues: CASSEAGGVITDTQYF. CDR3 DNA sequence: TGTGCCAGCAGTGAAGCGGGCGGGGTAATCACAGATACGCAGTATTTT.

The chain uses TRBV4-2 and TRBJ2-6; 7 bases match TRBD2. CDR3 size: 16 residues. Germline V gene sequence: CDR1 LGHNA, CDR2 YNFKEQ. Unmatched junction bases numbered 1, after V lost 1 base and J lost 1 base. This CDR3 is CASSQGSGSGANVLTF. CDR3 nucleotide sequence: TGTGCCAGCAGCCAAGGTAGCGGGTCTGGGGCCAACGTCCTGACTTTC.

The V call is TRBV5-6, the J call TRBJ1-2, with D tentatively TRBD1 (5 bases). Looked up from germline, CDR1 is SGHDT and CDR2 is YYEEEE. Between the trimmed V and J ends, which lost 2 bases and 7 bases, there was a span of 9 bases. CDR3 length: 12 residues. The CDR3 nucleotides are TGTGCCAGCAGCTTCGGCAGGGCTGGCTACACCTTC. Protein sequence: CASSFGRAGYTF. Complete variable domain (other parts from reference TRBV5-6 and TRBJ1-2): DAGVTQSPTHLIKTRGQQVTLRCSPKSGHDTVSWYQQALGQGPQFIFQYYEEEERQRGNFPDRFSGHQFPNYSSELNVNALLLGDSALYLCASSFGRAGYTFGSGTRLTVV.

The chain joins TRBV10-2 to TRBJ1-5; D is undetermined. The V end lost 0 bases, the J end lost 0 bases, and 9 bases lay between the germline ends. Germline CDR1 WSHSY, CDR2 SAAADI. The CDR3 spans 16 residues. The CDR3 protein is CASSESVRSSNQPQHF. The DNA for the CDR3 is TGCGCCAGCAGTGAGTCGGTCCGGAGTAGCAATCAGCCCCAGCATTTT.

The chain combines TRBV18 with TRBJ2-3; TRBD2 might be the D (6 bases). The CDR3 length is 14 residues. In germline, CDR1 is KGHSH, CDR2 LQKENI. Deletions cut 3 bases from V and 6 bases from J, with 13 bases between. In nucleotides, the CDR3 is TGTGCCAGCTCACCTACGGAGGGCGGGGATACGCAGTATTTT. It yields the protein CASSPTEGGDTQYF.

This clone was seen a single time. The V call is TRBV27, the J call TRBJ1-5; D may be TRBD1 (6 bases). The germline V and J ends were trimmed by 4 bases and 6 bases, with 13 bases remaining between them. The CDR3 length is 14 residues. Germline assignment: CDR1 MNHEY and CDR2 SMNVEV (reference sequence). CDR3 protein: CASSSVQGLQPQHF. The CDR3 DNA follows: TGTGCCAGCAGTTCGGTCCAGGGGCTTCAGCCCCAGCATTTT.

The rearrangement uses TRBV4-2 and TRBJ2-2, with 12 bases that match TRBD2. The CDR3 totals 18 residues. Germline CDR1 and CDR2: LGHNA and YNFKEQ. Trimming took 0 bases from V and 1 from J; bases not matched to a gene: 3. The chain's CDR3 is CASSQDMGLAGNTGELFF. DNA for the CDR3: TGTGCCAGCAGCCAAGATATGGGACTAGCGGGGAACACCGGGGAGCTGTTTTTT.

The V gene is TRBV6-1, the J gene TRBJ2-1; possibly TRBD1 for D (5 bases). The CDR3 has 18 residues. The V and J ends lost 0 bases and 3 bases respectively, with 18 bases between them. Germline V gives CDR1 MNHNS, CDR2 SASEGT. In DNA, the CDR3 is TGTGCCAGCAGTGAAGCAAGGTCGACAGACTTCCTCTACAATGAGCAGTTCTTC. Translation: CASSEARSTDFLYNEQFF.

CDR3 region: CASSATEGLPPSYEQYF. The CDR3 coding sequence is TGTGCCAGCAGCGCCACCGAGGGACTACCGCCATCCTACGAGCAGTACTTC. This rearrangement joins TRBV2 to TRBJ2-7, with 7 bases identical to TRBD2. The germline V gene has CDR1 SNHLY and CDR2 FYNNEI. V dropped 6 bases and J dropped 1; count of bases not matched to a gene: 15. This CDR3 spans 17 amino acids.

In its sample, this clone was seen once. This sequence joins TRBV5-4 and TRBJ2-5, with a tentative D call TRBD2 (5 bases). V was cut by 4 bases and J by 3 bases, with 7 bases left in between. Germline-derived CDR1 and CDR2 are SGHNT and YYREEE (reference sequence). The CDR3 consists of 12 residues. The CDR3 spells CASSRREETQYF. The CDR3 region has the DNA TGTGCCAGCAGCCGGCGGGAAGAGACCCAGTACTTC.

The V call is TRBV6-5, the J call TRBJ2-2; no clear D. In germline, CDR1 is MNHEY, CDR2 SVGAGI. With 2 bases removed from V and 4 bases from J, the gap between germline ends came to 5 bases. The CDR3 contains 13 residues. The CDR3 reads CASSYLSTGELFF. The CDR3, as DNA: TGTGCCAGCAGTTACCTTAGCACCGGGGAGCTGTTTTTT.

This clone was seen just once. This chain connects TRBV4-1 to TRBJ1-1; the match to TRBD1 covers 8 bases. The ends lost 2 bases at V and 6 bases at J; junction bases unmatched: 2. CDR3 length equals 13 residues. Germline assignment: CDR1 MGHRA and CDR2 YSYEKL. The CDR3 coding sequence is TGCGCCAGCAGCCAATCGACAGGGGCTGAAGCTTTCTTT. Translation: CASSQSTGAEAFF.

The V gene is TRBV5-8, the J gene TRBJ2-1; 8 nucleotides line up with TRBD2. Germline CDR1 SGHTS, CDR2 YDEGEE. This CDR3 region has 14 residues. The V gene end was trimmed by 1 base and the J gene end by 6 bases; junction bases not matched to a gene: 3. DNA for the CDR3: TGTGCCAGCAGCTTGATTCTAGCGGGCAATGAGCAGTTCTTC. Amino acid sequence: CASSLILAGNEQFF.

The chain uses TRBV6-5 and TRBJ2-2; D call uncertain. V was clipped by 0 bases and J by 5 bases, with 13 bases between them. The CDR3 is 16 amino acids. CDR1 and CDR2 (germline): MNHEY, SVGAGI. The CDR3, as DNA: TGTGCCAGCAGTTACTCTACTGACTTACGTACCGGGGAGCTGTTTTTT. It encodes CASSYSTDLRTGELFF.

This chain links TRBV7-9 with TRBJ2-1; D is perhaps TRBD1 (5 bases). This CDR3 is 15 amino acids long. Germline V gene data show CDR1 as SEHNR and CDR2 as FQNEAQ (reference sequence). The germline V and J ends were trimmed by 2 bases and 8 bases, with 16 bases remaining between them. The chain's CDR3 is CASSLTRARGDEQFF. In nucleotides, the CDR3 is TGTGCCAGCAGCTTAACTCGTGCTAGGGGCGATGAGCAGTTCTTC.

The gene calls are TRBV6-6 and TRBJ2-1; perhaps TRBD2 as D (5 bases). Trimming shortened V by 2 bases and J by 0 bases, and 11 bases separated the two germline ends. This CDR3 spans 16 amino acids. Germline-derived CDR1 and CDR2 are MNHNY and SVGAGI (reference sequence). CDR3 region: CASSYGLGSSYNEQFF. As DNA, the CDR3 is TGTGCCAGCAGTTACGGGTTGGGGAGCTCCTACAATGAGCAGTTCTTC.

This clone was found a few times. This chain connects TRBV5-1 to TRBJ1-1; D is ambiguous. The CDR3 runs 14 residues. Germline V gene lookup returns CDR1 SGHRS and CDR2 YFSETQ. V dropped 0 bases and J dropped 1 base, with 7 bases sitting between them. In nucleotides, the CDR3 is TGCGCCAGCAGCTTGGTCCTCTCGAACACTGAAGCTTTCTTT. Translated: CASSLVLSNTEAFF.